This T cell receptor beta chain appears in the sequencing data of a study of T cells after yellow fever vaccination. In TCRdb, the 5' RACE reads were re-called with MiXCR into one record per CDR3 protein. The repertoire includes 400,000 to 450,000 distinct CDR3 sequences, roughly 20% of them detected once, and 15% to 20% sits in the top ten. This TCR was recovered from a man in his late teens or twenties who received the YFV17D yellow fever vaccine. Sample: PBMCs, taken before the yellow fever booster vaccination.

The CDR3 region is CASSAYRGEAFF. The DNA of the CDR3 is TGTGCCAGCAGCGCATACAGGGGAGAAGCTTTCTTT. The chain recombines TRBV7-6 with TRBJ1-1, with 7 bases lining up with TRBD1. This CDR3 is 12 amino acids long. Per germline, CDR1 SGHVS and CDR2 FNYEAQ. V gave up 5 bases and J gave up 8 bases; unmatched junction bases: 5.